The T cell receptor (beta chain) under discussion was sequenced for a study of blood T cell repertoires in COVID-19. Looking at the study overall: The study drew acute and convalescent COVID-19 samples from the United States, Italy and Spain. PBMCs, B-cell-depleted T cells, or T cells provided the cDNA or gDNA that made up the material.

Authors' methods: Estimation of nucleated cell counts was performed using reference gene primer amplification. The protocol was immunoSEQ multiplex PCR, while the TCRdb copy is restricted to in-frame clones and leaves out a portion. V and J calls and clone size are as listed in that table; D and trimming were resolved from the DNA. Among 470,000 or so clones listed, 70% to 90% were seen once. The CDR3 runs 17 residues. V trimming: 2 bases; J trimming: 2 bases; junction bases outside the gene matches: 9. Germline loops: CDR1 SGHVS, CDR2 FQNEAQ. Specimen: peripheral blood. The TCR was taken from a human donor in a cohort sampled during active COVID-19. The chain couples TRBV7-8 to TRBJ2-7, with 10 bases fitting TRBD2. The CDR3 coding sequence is TGTGCCAGCAGCTTAAACCTCGGGACTAGCGACCCCTACGAGCAGTACTTC. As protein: CASSLNLGTSDPYEQYF.